The rows below give T cell receptor beta chains drawn from one sample of a study of control samples from healthy donors and cancer patients. The repertoire was sequenced with immunoSEQ multiplex PCR; TCRdb's copy has only in-frame clones and lacks some. Here the sample spans hundreds of thousands of clones, around 90% being singletons. Sequencing was carried out using PBMCs. The source of these receptors is a man between 40 and 49 years old with head and neck cancer. Each CDR3 is given with its conserved first and last residue. The D gene is left open where the match is weak. Not all rows give a size; the values are once, few, many and, for expanded clones, a class.

>NA|TRBJ2-2|TRBV10-1|NA
TGCGCCACCAGGGCGACAGGGAACACCGGGGAGCTGTTTTTT
CATRATGNTGELFF
>NA|TRBJ2-5|TRBV3-1/TRBV3-2|NA
TGTGCCAGCAGCCAAGGGCAAGAGACCCAGTACTTC
CASSQGQETQYF
>NA|TRBJ2-1|TRBV19|NA
TGTGCCAGTAGTAAAGGAGAGGTGAGGCAGAATGAGCAGTTCTTC
CASSKGEVRQNEQFF
>TRBD1|TRBJ1-5|TRBV28|NA
TGTGCCAGCATAAGTCAGGGGGCGCGCAATCAGCCCCAGCATTTT
CASISQGARNQPQHF
>NA|TRBJ2-3|TRBV19|NA
TGTGCCAGTAGTATAGGAGAGTCTGGGGATACGCAGTATTTT
CASSIGESGDTQYF
>NA|TRBJ2-2|TRBV6-2/TRBV6-3|once
TGTGCCAGCAGTTACCGAACTACCGGGGAGCTGTTTTTT
CASSYRTTGELFF
>NA|TRBJ2-3|TRBV27|NA
TGTGCCAGCAGTTCTCGGGGCACAGATACGCAGTATTTT
CASSSRGTDTQYF
>NA|TRBJ1-2|TRBV5-1|NA
TGCGCCAGCAGCTTCTGGGACACGGGTTCTGGCTACACCTTC
CASSFWDTGSGYTF
>NA|TRBJ1-4|TRBV18|few
TGTGCCAGCTCACCAGCCGACCCTAATGAAAAACTGTTTTTT
CASSPADPNEKLFF
>NA|TRBJ2-5|TRBV9|NA
TGTGCCAGCAGCGTAGAGGGCAGGAGTATCCAAGAGACCCAGTACTTC
CASSVEGRSIQETQYF
>TRBD1|TRBJ1-1|TRBV2|NA
TGTGCCAGCAGCAGGGACAGGGCGAACACTGAAGCTTTCTTT
CASSRDRANTEAFF
>NA|TRBJ1-5|TRBV19|NA
TGTGCCAGTAGTATACCCGGACAGAAGAATCAGCCCCAGCATTTT
CASSIPGQKNQPQHF
>NA|TRBJ2-1|TRBV24-1|NA
TGTGCCACCAGTGAAGGACAGAGTTACTCCTACAATGAGCAGTTCTTC
CATSEGQSYSYNEQFF
>NA|TRBJ2-1|TRBV5-8|NA
TGTGCCAGCAGCTTGGATCTGGGCGGCGAGCAGTTCTTC
CASSLDLGGEQFF
>NA|TRBJ1-4|TRBV2|NA
TGTGCCAGCAGGGAAGGGTGGCGTTTTGAAAAACTGTTTTTT
CASREGWRFEKLFF
>TRBD1|TRBJ1-1|TRBV6-5|NA
TGTGCCAGCAGGCAGCCTGACAGGGCCAACACTGAAGCTTTCTTT
CASRQPDRANTEAFF
>NA|TRBJ1-5|TRBV6-5|NA
TGTGCCAGCACCGGACAGAGCAATCAGCCCCAGCATTTT
CASTGQSNQPQHF
>NA|TRBJ2-1|TRBV11-3|NA
TGTGCCAGCAGCTTTTCTAATGAGCAGTTCTTC
CASSFSNEQFF
>NA|TRBJ2-5|TRBV27|NA
TGTGCCAGCAGTTTCAGCAGGGTGGAGACCCAGTACTTC
CASSFSRVETQYF
>NA|TRBJ1-4|TRBV7-9|NA
TGTGCCAGCAGCTCCGGTGGCGGGGGTGGAAAAAAACTGTTTTTT
CASSSGGGGGKKLFF
>NA|TRBJ2-4|TRBV18|NA
TGTGCCAGCTCACCGAGTACAGGGATGGCGGCCAAAAACATTCAGTACTTC
CASSPSTGMAAKNIQYF
>NA|TRBJ2-3|TRBV4-1|NA
TGCGCCAGCAGCCAAGAACGCGGAGAGGCGGTAAACACAGATACGCAGTATTTT
CASSQERGEAVNTDTQYF
>NA|TRBJ1-2|TRBV6-2/TRBV6-3|NA
TGTGCCAGCAGTTACTCTCCCTATGGCTACACCTTC
CASSYSPYGYTF
>NA|TRBJ2-2|TRBV25-1|NA
TGTGCCAGCAGTGATAGGGACCGATGGGCCGGGGAGCTGTTTTTT
CASSDRDRWAGELFF
>TRBD1|TRBJ2-3|TRBV6-5|NA
TGTGCCAGCAGAGTGGAAGGGGGCCAACGGGGTACGCAGTATTTT
CASRVEGGQRGTQYF
>TRBD1|TRBJ1-5|TRBV28|NA
TGTGCCAGCAGTTTACTTGGGACAGGGAGAGCTCAGCCCCAGCATTTT
CASSLLGTGRAQPQHF
>NA|TRBJ2-2|TRBV3-1/TRBV3-2|once
TGTGCCAGCAGCCAAAATTCTTACACCGGGGAGCTGTTTTTT
CASSQNSYTGELFF
>NA|TRBJ2-5|TRBV28|NA
TGTGCCAGCAGTTCAACTTTCGATACACAAGAGACCCAGTACTTC
CASSSTFDTQETQYF
>NA|TRBJ1-1|TRBV19|NA
TGTGCCAGTAGCACCGGACAGATGAACACTGAAGCTTTCTTT
CASSTGQMNTEAFF
>NA|TRBJ2-5|TRBV7-3|NA
TGTGCCAGCAGGGGAGAGACCCAGTACTTC
CASRGETQYF
>NA|TRBJ1-2|TRBV24-1|NA
TGTGCCACCAGTCAAAGGGATAGCCATGGCTACACCTTC
CATSQRDSHGYTF
>NA|TRBJ1-1|TRBV7-9|NA
TGTGCCACTTCCTTGGAGGTTACTGAAGCTTTCTTT
CATSLEVTEAFF
>TRBD2|TRBJ2-1|TRBV19|once
TGTGCCAGTAGTATATATAGCGGGAGGGTTGGTGAGCAGTTCTTC
CASSIYSGRVGEQFF
>NA|TRBJ1-6|TRBV7-2|NA
TGTGCCAGCAGCTTGAACATCGCCACGGGGTCACCCCTCCACTTT
CASSLNIATGSPLHF
>TRBD1|TRBJ1-1|TRBV27|NA
TGTGCCAGCAGTTTAGTATTTGGGACGGGACAGGGAAGGAACACTGAAGCTTTCTTT
CASSLVFGTGQGRNTEAFF
>TRBD1|TRBJ1-2|TRBV6-5|NA
TGTGCCAGCAGAAGTGAGGGGGCAGGCTATGGCTACACCTTC
CASRSEGAGYGYTF